This passage covers 11 T cell receptor beta chains from one sample sequenced in a study of blood T cell repertoires in COVID-19. TCRdb keeps only in-frame clones here, not all; method: immunoSEQ multiplex PCR. The repertoire holds about 190,000 clones, 60% to 80% seen once, with approximately 26% in the top ten. Material for sequencing was peripheral blood. The receptors originated from a woman aged 70-85 years with acute or convalescent COVID-19.

This clone came up once. This chain joins TRBV5-1 and TRBJ2-5; D is uncertain. The V gene lost 5 bases and the J gene lost 2 bases, with 7 bases spanning the gap. Germline V gene lookup returns CDR1 SGHRS and CDR2 YFSETQ. This CDR3 has 12 residues. CDR3 residues: CASSLSQETQYF. As DNA, the CDR3 is TGCGCCAGCAGTCTGTCGCAAGAGACCCAGTACTTC.

J is TRBJ2-1 and V is TRBV19; TRBD1 matches at 9 bases. This CDR3 has 16 residues. V gave up 7 bases and J gave up 5 bases; unmatched junction bases: 12. Germline assignment: CDR1 LNHDA and CDR2 SQIVND (reference sequence). The CDR3 bases are TGTGCCAGTACCCGGGAAGGGACAGGGAGACACAATGAGCAGTTCTTC. It specifies CASTREGTGRHNEQFF.

This chain uses TRBV5-1 with TRBJ1-1; tentatively, D is TRBD1 (6 bases). The V end lost 0 bases, the J end lost 4 bases, and 16 bases lay between the germline ends. The CDR3 length is 16 residues. Germline CDR1 SGHRS, CDR2 YFSETQ. The CDR3 DNA reads as TGCGCCAGCAGCTTGGCCTTTAACAGGGCGGGCACTGAAGCTTTCTTT. Translating gives CASSLAFNRAGTEAFF.

The chain combines TRBV2 with TRBJ1-4; 8 nucleotides line up with TRBD1. The CDR3 runs 14 residues. J lost 10 bases, V lost 8 bases, and 12 bases had no gene match. Germline V CDR1 and CDR2: SNHLY, FYNNEI. The CDR3 region is CASDMSGGRGKLFF. DNA of the CDR3: TGTGCCAGCGACATGTCAGGGGGCAGAGGAAAACTGTTTTTT.

In DNA form, the CDR3 reads TGTGCTAGTGGTCGCGGGACTAGCGGCACAGATACGCAGTATTTT. Protein sequence: CASGRGTSGTDTQYF. This chain links TRBV12-5 with TRBJ2-3; 10 bases align to TRBD2. Germline CDR1 is LGHNT and CDR2 is FRNRAP. Trimming took 5 bases from V and 1 from J; bases not matched to a gene: 3. The CDR3 totals 15 residues.

This chain links TRBV29-1 with TRBJ1-1; no definite D call. The length of the CDR3 is 13 residues. V gave up 4 bases and J gave up 4 bases, with 13 bases separating them. Per germline, CDR1 SQVTM and CDR2 ANQGSEA. DNA of the CDR3: TGCAGCGTTGCTTGGTTCGGGAGCACTGAAGCTTTCTTT. This translates into CSVAWFGSTEAFF.

J is TRBJ2-2 and V is TRBV19; TRBD1 is a possible D gene (7 bases). This CDR3 region has 18 residues. Germline lookup yields CDR1 LNHDA and CDR2 SQIVND (reference sequence). V dropped 4 bases and J dropped 6 bases, with 24 bases sitting between them. CDR3 sequence (DNA): TGTGCCAGTAGTAGGAGGGGTCTCGGCAGAGGGGGCCCCGGGGAGCTGTTTTTT. It encodes CASSRRGLGRGGPGELFF. The whole variable domain, remainder taken from reference TRBV19 and TRBJ2-2, is DGGITQSPKYLFRKEGQNVTLSCEQNLNHDAMYWYRQDPGQGLRLIYYSQIVNDFQKGDIAEGYSVSREKKESFPLTVTSAQKNPTAFYLCASSRRGLGRGGPGELFFGEGSRLTVL.

V gene TRBV28 combines with J gene TRBJ1-4, with 7 bases aligning to TRBD1. The CDR3 runs 14 residues. Germline CDR1 and CDR2: MDHEN and SYDVKM. Trimming removed 6 bases from V and 4 bases from J; junction bases left unmatched: 5. The CDR3 sequence is CASRATGDNEKLFF. The DNA of the CDR3 is TGTGCCAGCAGGGCTACAGGGGATAATGAAAAACTGTTTTTT.

This clone has a handful of counts. The chain recombines TRBV18 with TRBJ2-7; D is ambiguous. Germline V gives CDR1 KGHSH, CDR2 LQKENI. The germline V and J ends were trimmed by 3 bases and 6 bases, with 12 bases remaining between them. The CDR3 contains 13 residues. CDR3 nucleotides: TGTGCCAGCTCACCTTCCGGAGTCCCCGAGCAGTACTTC. Protein sequence: CASSPSGVPEQYF.

This chain links TRBV19 with TRBJ1-4, with a tentative D call TRBD1 (6 bases). Trimming cost V 5 bases and J 5 bases, with 15 bases left between them. The CDR3 totals 15 residues. From germline, CDR1 is LNHDA and CDR2 SQIVND (reference sequence). The chain's CDR3 is CASSEGGGANEKLFF. CDR3 sequence (DNA): TGTGCCAGTAGTGAGGGGGGGGGCGCAAATGAAAAACTGTTTTTT.

The chain has TRBV27 and TRBJ2-1; the D gene is possibly TRBD1 (6 bases). CDR3 length: 15 residues. Between the trimmed V and J ends, which lost 5 bases and 1 base, there was a span of 12 bases. Germline CDR1 MNHEY, CDR2 SMNVEV (reference sequence). Here the CDR3 DNA reads TGTGCCAGCAGTCTACAGGGTCGGTCCTACAATGAGCAGTTCTTC. Translating gives CASSLQGRSYNEQFF.